One T cell receptor (beta chain) is described in this entry. This entry belongs to a study of low-dose radiotherapy and immunotherapy resistance in tumors. The overall study: Across 26 weeks, 13 Gy in total went to Cohort 2, delivered as 1 Gy per fraction every two weeks. Daily, from cycle 1 day 1 and for four cycles, patients took oral aspirin 300 mg.

Time point meaning: after trial treatment. The sample's treatment: LDRT plus nivolumab, ipilimumab, low-dose cyclophosphamide and aspirin (RACIN trial). All of the donors were given nivolumab, ipilimumab, aspirin, low-dose cyclophosphamide and low-dose radiotherapy as part of RACIN, a single-arm trial. TRAV- and TRBV-specific primers were used for first-strand cDNA, which covered alpha and beta chains. PCR amplification of the TCRs was performed with Phusion for 20 PCR cycles, and it relied on a constant-region primer together with a V-primer adapter. mRNA, after isolation, was amplified by in vitro transcription. TCRdb reprocessed the reads via MiXCR and lists one record per CDR3 protein. The table has 95,000 to 100,000 distinct CDR3 sequences, less than 25% seen once. The length of the CDR3 is 13 residues. Germline V gene data show CDR1 as MNHEY and CDR2 as SVGEGT. The V and J ends lost 4 bases and 8 bases respectively, with 14 bases between them.

The rearrangement joins TRBV6-2 or TRBV6-3 to TRBJ1-1; possible D gene TRBD1, 5 bases. The receptor was isolated from a male donor with prostate cancer. Here the sequenced sample was PBMCs, taken after low-dose radiotherapy plus immunotherapy. The CDR3 DNA reads TGTGCCAGCAGTTCTTCAGGGTCCGGGGAAGCTTTCTTT. It encodes CASSSSGSGEAFF.